This T cell receptor beta chain was documented in a study of early T cells in non-severe SARS-CoV-2 infection. For the study at large: The authors sequenced bulk RNA from unsorted whole blood, leaving chains unpaired.

The CDR3 contains 12 residues. The germline gives CDR1 DFQATT, CDR2 SNEGSKA (reference sequence). With 0 bases removed from V and 5 bases from J, the gap between germline ends came to 8 bases. The TCR library protocol was used to attach unique molecular identifiers. These identifiers were attached to individual cDNA molecules. TCRdb redid the calling of the 5' RACE reads with MiXCR, one entry per CDR3 protein. The sample has 50,000 to 65,000 distinct CDR3 sequences; just over 20% are singletons. This clonotype has more than one count but fewer than ten. Specimen: whole blood, collected at baseline. This sequence joins TRBV20-1 and TRBJ2-7; no clear D gene. The TCR originated in an adult who was a healthcare worker with PCR-confirmed SARS-CoV-2 infection or an uninfected control (not recorded which). CDR3: CSARDRVDEQYF. The CDR3 DNA reads TGCAGTGCTAGAGATCGGGTCGACGAGCAGTACTTC.